The text below deals with one T cell receptor beta chain. Its target is unknown. PCR employed 60 Vbeta and 13 Jbeta primers. This table comes from immunoSEQ multiplex PCR, and its TCRdb copy is limited to in-frame clones, with some not included. The sample lists about 130,000 clones, roughly 70% occurring once. The V end lost 0 bases, the J end lost 6 bases, and 12 bases lay between the germline ends. Looked up from germline, CDR1 is SGHDT and CDR2 is YYEEEE. The CDR3 runs to 14 residues. The sample is drawn from a study of cytomegalovirus exposure and HLA in healthy donors. Background on the study: Among the roughly 400 genotyped donors, 70% to 85% were placed in the Caucasian-associated ancestry cluster. Study outcomes and limitations: Reported findings show TCR beta sequences accurately forecast HLA-A and HLA-B alleles in most subjects. Later work found most CMV-associated TCR beta chains apparently HLA-restricted. Researchers counted around 180 TCR beta chains as cytomegalovirus-associated.

The chain combines TRBV5-6 with TRBJ1-1; D ambiguous. Sequencing used PBMCs. The sequence came from a woman aged 40 to 55 in good health and CMV-seropositive. CDR3 sequence reads: CASSLGPHGPEAFF. In DNA, the CDR3 is TGTGCCAGCAGCTTGGGTCCACATGGCCCTGAAGCTTTCTTT.